Listed below are T cell receptor beta chains from one sample, sequenced in a study of cytomegalovirus exposure and HLA in healthy donors. TCRdb keeps only in-frame clones here, not all; method: immunoSEQ multiplex PCR. Seen here are a few hundred thousand clones, approximately 80% observed once, and the top ten hold around 3%. The sequencing input was PBMCs. The origin of the receptors is a man aged 25 to 40 in good health and CMV-seronegative. CDR3s include the opening cysteine and the closing phenylalanine or tryptophan. Each record gives: J gene, D gene, clone size, V gene, CDR3 protein, CDR3 DNA. The D gene is left open where the match is weak. Size tells how often a clone was seen (once, few, many) or the class of an expanded clone, and some rows leave it out.

TRBJ2-3 TRBD2 - TRBV5-4 CASSSGGARDTQYF TGTGCCAGCAGCTCCGGGGGGGCCAGAGATACGCAGTATTTT
TRBJ2-5 TRBD1 - TRBV14 CASSQGTGGWKTQYF TGTGCCAGCAGCCAGGGGACAGGGGGCTGGAAGACCCAGTACTTC
TRBJ2-1 TRBD2 - TRBV5-1 CASSLTSGGANEQFF TGCGCCAGCAGCCTGACTAGCGGGGGGGCCAATGAGCAGTTCTTC
TRBJ1-3 - - TRBV2 CASSEAGTAGNTIYF TGTGCCAGCAGTGAAGCGGGCACCGCTGGAAACACCATATATTTT
TRBJ1-1 - - TRBV19 CASSNRVSSEAFF TGTGCCAGTAGTAACAGGGTGTCCTCTGAAGCTTTCTTT
TRBJ2-7 TRBD1 - TRBV6-1 CASNWDREYEQYF TGTGCCAGCAATTGGGACAGGGAATACGAGCAGTACTTC
TRBJ1-6 - - TRBV6-5 CASSYSDGRDNSPLHF TGTGCCAGCAGTTACAGCGATGGCAGGGATAATTCACCCCTCCACTTT
TRBJ1-2 - few TRBV15 CATSRDPRSAYTF TGTGCCACCAGCAGAGATCCCAGATCCGCCTACACCTTC
TRBJ1-2 - - TRBV27 CASSLRIGVNYGYTF TGTGCCAGCAGTTTAAGGATAGGGGTTAACTATGGCTACACCTTC
TRBJ2-5 - - TRBV7-6 CASSPAGQLKETQYF TGTGCCAGCAGTCCCGCCGGACAGCTTAAAGAGACCCAGTACTTC